What follows are 21 T cell receptor beta chains derived from one specimen sequenced in a study of blood T cell repertoires in COVID-19. The method was immunoSEQ multiplex PCR; TCRdb's version includes in-frame clones alone and lacks a portion of them. The table shows tens of thousands of clones, with approximately 92% occurring only once. The sequencing sample was made of peripheral blood. These receptors came from a human donor with active COVID-19. The donor label of this sample is uncertain.

This sequence joins TRBV19 and TRBJ2-5, with 10 bases identical to TRBD2. V trimming: 4 bases; J trimming: 4 bases; junction bases outside the gene matches: 12. CDR1 is LNHDA and CDR2 is SQIVND in the germline V gene (reference sequence). The CDR3 spans 17 residues. The CDR3 DNA is TGTGCCAGTAGTAGAAGATCCGGGACTAGCGAGCTAGAGACCCAGTACTTC. It specifies CASSRRSGTSELETQYF. Looking up the rest from reference TRBV19 and TRBJ2-5 gives the full variable domain: DGGITQSPKYLFRKEGQNVTLSCEQNLNHDAMYWYRQDPGQGLRLIYYSQIVNDFQKGDIAEGYSVSREKKESFPLTVTSAQKNPTAFYLCASSRRSGTSELETQYFGPGTRLLVL.

This clone has only one observation. The chain has TRBV19 and TRBJ2-4, with D possibly being TRBD2 (7 bases). The CDR3 consists of 14 residues. V lost 5 bases and J 6 bases, leaving 14 bases between the germline ends. The germline V gene encodes CDR1 LNHDA and CDR2 SQIVND (reference sequence). CDR3 sequence (DNA): TGTGCCAGTAGTTCGCCGGGGGGCCTAAACATTCAGTACTTC. Amino acid sequence: CASSSPGGLNIQYF.

This sequence joins TRBV3-1 (or the pseudogene TRBV3-2) and TRBJ1-2; D not certain. CDR3 size: 13 residues. CDR1 is LGHDT, CDR2 YNNKEL, per germline (reference sequence). V dropped 1 base and J dropped 4 bases, with 7 bases sitting between them. The CDR3 reads CASSQGGGYGYTF. The CDR3 DNA reads TGTGCCAGCAGCCAAGGGGGAGGCTATGGCTACACCTTC.

The V and J genes are TRBV7-9 and TRBJ1-1; D is possibly TRBD1 (5 bases). The ends were cut back, 1 base at V and 2 bases at J, with 8 bases in the middle. Germline V gene lookup returns CDR1 SEHNR and CDR2 FQNEAQ (reference sequence). CDR3 length equals 14 residues. The CDR3 reads CASSLVDRNTEAFF. The CDR3 DNA sequence: TGTGCCAGCAGCTTAGTTGACAGAAACACTGAAGCTTTCTTT.

The rearrangement links TRBV29-1 to TRBJ2-5, with TRBD2 identical over 7 bases. J lost 7 bases, V lost 7 bases, and 12 bases had no gene match. CDR3 size: 13 residues. Germline CDR1 SQVTM, CDR2 ANQGSEA. The CDR3 here is CSARPGGSATQYF. The CDR3 DNA is TGCAGCGCCCGTCCCGGCGGGAGCGCGACCCAGTACTTC.

The rearrangement uses TRBV6-5 and TRBJ2-7, with a possible D match to TRBD1 (6 bases). CDR1 is MNHEY, CDR2 SVGAGI, per germline. The CDR3 runs to 14 residues. The ends were cut back, 7 bases at V and 2 bases at J, with 15 bases in the middle. The CDR3 is CASIIEDRAYEQYF. CDR3 coding DNA: TGTGCCAGCATTATCGAGGACAGAGCCTACGAGCAGTACTTC.

The chain combines TRBV18 with TRBJ1-5, with 11 nucleotides matching TRBD1. The junction had 5 bases not matched to a gene; V was cut back by 1 base and J by 6 bases. The CDR3 runs 16 residues. CDR1 is KGHSH, CDR2 LQKENI, per germline. CDR3 nucleotide sequence: TGTGCCAGCTCACCACGGGACAGGGGGGGGAGTCAGCCCCAGCATTTT. Translation gives CASSPRDRGGSQPQHF.

A single count supports this clone. The chain uses TRBV6-5 and TRBJ1-1, with a possible D match to TRBD1 (5 bases). Trimming removed 7 bases at V and 11 bases at J, with 23 bases between. CDR3 length: 14 residues. From germline, CDR1 is MNHEY and CDR2 SVGAGI. The DNA of the CDR3 is TGTGCCAGCACCCCCCCTCAGGGCAGTGTAAAGGCTTTCTTT. Encoded protein: CASTPPQGSVKAFF.

This clone has just a few counts. This sequence joins TRBV7-3 and TRBJ2-7; D is perhaps TRBD1 (6 bases). Per germline, CDR1 SGHTA and CDR2 FQGTGA. Trimming took off 10 bases at V and 6 bases at J, with 28 bases between the two ends. The CDR3 totals 16 residues. The DNA for the CDR3 is TGTGCCATCGACTTAGGAACCCGGGACAAAAGGGGCGAGCAGTACTTC. It encodes CAIDLGTRDKRGEQYF. The full variable domain, in which reference TRBV7-3 and TRBJ2-7 provide the parts outside the CDR3, is GAGVSQTPSNKVTEKGKYVELRCDPISGHTALYWYRQSLGQGPEFLIYFQGTGAADDSGLPNDRFFAVRPEGSVSTLKIQRTERGDSAVYLCAIDLGTRDKRGEQYFGPGTRLTVT.

This clone was recorded only once. This sequence joins TRBV28 and TRBJ1-5, with TRBD1 identical over 9 bases. V shed 2 bases, J shed 3 bases, and the junction held 8 bases outside the gene matches. There are 17 residues in the CDR3. Germline CDR1 reads MDHEN; CDR2 reads SYDVKM. CDR3 protein: CASSLPRTGALNQPQHF. The DNA for the CDR3 is TGTGCCAGCAGTTTACCCCGGACAGGGGCCCTCAATCAGCCCCAGCATTTT.

This clone was seen once. V usage is TRBV10-1 and J usage is TRBJ2-1; tentatively, D is TRBD2 (6 bases). The germline V gene has CDR1 WNHNN and CDR2 SYGVQD (reference sequence). The V end was cut by 0 bases, the J end by 0 bases, with 12 bases between. The CDR3 contains 17 residues. The CDR3 region is CASSESVWRDSYNEQFF. CDR3 nucleotide sequence: TGCGCCAGCAGTGAGTCGGTGTGGCGGGACTCCTACAATGAGCAGTTCTTC.

The count of this clone is one. The rearrangement joins TRBV5-1 to TRBJ2-5; 13 bases are shared with TRBD2. The CDR3 spans 15 residues. With 0 bases clipped from V and 4 bases from J, the junction kept 0 bases outside the gene matches. Per the germline V gene, CDR1 is SGHRS and CDR2 is YFSETQ. The CDR3 spells CASSLGTSGRETQYF. In DNA, the CDR3 is TGCGCCAGCAGCTTGGGGACTAGCGGGAGAGAGACCCAGTACTTC.

The rearrangement uses TRBV19 and TRBJ2-7; 8 bases are shared with TRBD1. Losses at the gene ends were 1 base for V and 3 bases for J; bases not matched to a gene: 5. Germline CDR1 reads LNHDA; CDR2 reads SQIVND (reference sequence). CDR3 length: 15 residues. The CDR3 DNA reads TGTGCCAGTAGTATAGGCAGGGGGCGCATCTACGAGCAGTACTTC. Amino acids: CASSIGRGRIYEQYF.

This chain uses TRBV28 with TRBJ1-5; 10 nucleotides align to TRBD1. The CDR3 covers 14 residues. Germline V lookup: CDR1 MDHEN, CDR2 SYDVKM. V was pared by 6 bases and J by 4 bases, with 3 bases of the junction left unmatched. CDR3 DNA sequence: TGTGCCAGCAGCACGGGACAGGGGAATCAGCCCCAGCATTTT. Its protein product is CASSTGQGNQPQHF.

The chain has TRBV4-1 and TRBJ2-3; D is ambiguous. The V and J ends lost 0 bases and 2 bases respectively, with 18 bases between them. The CDR3 contains 18 residues. CDR1 is MGHRA and CDR2 is YSYEKL in the germline V gene. The CDR3 protein is CASSQEEGRGSPTDTQYF. CDR3 nucleotide sequence: TGCGCCAGCAGCCAAGAGGAAGGTCGAGGATCCCCCACAGATACGCAGTATTTT.

The V gene is TRBV7-2, the J gene TRBJ2-5; 7 positions match TRBD1. Looked up from germline, CDR1 is SGHTA and CDR2 is FQGNSA. The CDR3 consists of 14 residues. The V and J ends lost 6 bases and 7 bases, in that order; junction bases with no gene match: 11. The CDR3 spells CASRAGTAAGTQYF. The CDR3 DNA follows: TGTGCCAGCAGGGCCGGGACAGCTGCCGGGACCCAGTACTTC.

V usage is TRBV27 and J usage is TRBJ2-7, with D perhaps matching TRBD1 (6 bases). The CDR3 runs 15 residues. Trimming cost V 6 bases and J 3 bases, with 18 bases left between them. Germline V gene sequence: CDR1 MNHEY, CDR2 SMNVEV (reference sequence). For the CDR3, the DNA is TGTGCCAGCAGGCCGTTTGGAACAGGGTACTACGAGCAGTACTTC. Its protein product is CASRPFGTGYYEQYF.

The chain combines TRBV7-2 with TRBJ2-5; 7 bases are shared with TRBD2. Trimming removed 3 bases from V and 5 bases from J; junction bases left unmatched: 6. CDR1 is SGHTA and CDR2 is FQGNSA in the germline V gene. The CDR3 loop spans 14 amino acids. CDR3 sequence: CASSLGGRRETQYF. The CDR3 DNA reads TGTGCCAGCAGCTTGGGGGGGAGGCGGGAGACCCAGTACTTC.

This chain uses TRBV14 with TRBJ2-1, with TRBD2 identical over 12 bases. The V and J ends lost 0 bases and 7 bases, in that order; junction bases with no gene match: 7. This CDR3 comprises 17 residues. The germline CDR1 and CDR2 sequences are SGHDN and FVKESK. The CDR3, as DNA: TGTGCCAGCAGCCAAGAGACTAGCGGGAGCCTAAGGAATGAGCAGTTCTTC. Translation gives CASSQETSGSLRNEQFF.

The chain recombines TRBV6-5 with TRBJ1-2; no firm D call. The V gene's germline CDR1 is MNHEY and CDR2 SVGAGI. The CDR3 covers 14 residues. V was cut by 0 bases and J by 6 bases, with 11 bases left in between. The CDR3 coding sequence is TGTGCCAGCAGTTACTCCGCCGGTTTAGATGGCTACACCTTC. It translates to CASSYSAGLDGYTF.

The chain links TRBV24-1 to TRBJ2-2; maybe TRBD2 (6 bases). Trimming left V 3 bases short and J 0 bases short, with 13 bases between. The CDR3 extends over 17 amino acids. The V gene's germline CDR1 is KGHDR and CDR2 SFDVKD. The CDR3 spells CATSDAGRIANTGELFF. CDR3 coding DNA: TGTGCCACCAGTGATGCGGGACGGATCGCGAACACCGGGGAGCTGTTTTTT.